A single sample is the source of the 15 T cell receptor beta chains below, sequenced in a study of vaccination effects on CD4 cells after COVID-19. Method: immunoSEQ multiplex PCR; TCRdb's copy keeps in-frame clones and lacks some. The data show 30,000 to 35,000 clones, with around 69% seen just once and about 16% held by the top ten. When around 10 days of culture had elapsed, CD4+ T cells were isolated. Participants received two doses of either the BNT162b2 or mRNA-1273 vaccine. These receptors' antigens are unknown. Sequences were derived from CD4+ T cells from PBMCs cultured without peptide, sampled after COVID-19 vaccination. The receptors come from a human donor who received a COVID-19 vaccine.

DNA of the CDR3: TGTGCCAGTAGTATGATAGGGGGTACCACTGAAGCTTTCTTT. It specifies CASSMIGGTTEAFF. The genes are TRBV19 and TRBJ1-1, with D possibly matching TRBD1 (6 bases). The CDR3 runs to 14 residues. V shed 3 bases and J shed 4 bases, with 12 bases lying between them. Germline CDR1 and CDR2: LNHDA and SQIVND (reference sequence).

The CDR3 DNA follows: TGCGCCAGCAGTGTGGGGGCTCCCAAAAACATTCAGTACTTC. This codes for CASSVGAPKNIQYF. The V and J genes are TRBV5-1 and TRBJ2-4; D might be TRBD1 (6 bases). The CDR3 covers 14 residues. Germline values: CDR1 SGHRS, CDR2 YFSETQ. Trimming stripped 5 bases from V and 2 bases from J, with 11 bases between. Full variable domain (missing parts from reference TRBV5-1 and TRBJ2-4): KAGVTQTPRYLIKTRGQQVTLSCSPISGHRSVSWYQQTPGQGLQFLFEYFSETQRNKGNFPGRFSGRQFSNSRSEMNVSTLELGDSALYLCASSVGAPKNIQYFGAGTRLSVL.

The chain has TRBV3-1 (or the pseudogene TRBV3-2) and TRBJ2-7, with D tentatively TRBD2 (6 bases). Trimming removed 2 bases at V and 7 bases at J, with 12 bases between. CDR3 size: 13 residues. Germline CDR1 and CDR2: LGHDT and YNNKEL (reference sequence). CDR3 DNA: TGTGCCAGCAGCCAATCACTAGCTGGAGAGCAGTACTTC. Translated, it gives CASSQSLAGEQYF.

This clone was picked up one time. The chain joins TRBV7-9 to TRBJ1-5; no clear D. Germline V gene data show CDR1 as SEHNR and CDR2 as FQNEAQ (reference sequence). The CDR3 length is 13 residues. Trimming took off 5 bases at V and 7 bases at J, with 12 bases between the two ends. CDR3 sequence (DNA): TGTGCCAGCAGCGGAGGCGGATCCCAGCCCCAGCATTTT. Amino acids: CASSGGGSQPQHF.

The chain recombines TRBV7-2 with TRBJ2-3, with 13 bases fitting TRBD2. Trimming at V came to 5 bases and at J to 6 bases, leaving 8 bases not matched to a gene. Germline CDR1 is SGHTA and CDR2 is FQGNSA. The CDR3 has 16 residues. CDR3 protein: CASSAQTSGGWDTQYF. CDR3 nucleotide sequence: TGTGCCAGCAGCGCTCAGACTAGCGGGGGGTGGGATACGCAGTATTTT. The full variable domain, rest sourced from reference TRBV7-2 and TRBJ2-3, is GAGVSQSPSNKVTEKGKDVELRCDPISGHTALYWYRQSLGQGLEFLIYFQGNSAPDKSGLPSDRFSAERTGGSVSTLTIQRTQQEDSAVYLCASSAQTSGGWDTQYFGPGTRLTVL.

The chain uses TRBV7-2 and TRBJ1-3, with D uncertain. The V end lost 3 bases, the J end lost 4 bases, and 4 bases lay between the germline ends. The CDR3 consists of 12 residues. Germline lookup yields CDR1 SGHTA and CDR2 FQGNSA. The CDR3 region is CASSLGGNTIYF. The CDR3 DNA reads TGTGCCAGCAGCTTGGGGGGAAACACCATATATTTT.

The chain joins TRBV25-1 to TRBJ2-1; 10 bases are shared with TRBD1. This CDR3 contains 18 residues. Germline CDR1 MGHDK, CDR2 SYGVNS. With V trimmed by 4 bases and J by 8 bases, 17 bases remained unmatched. Written as DNA, the CDR3 is TGTGCCAGCAGTGGATATTTCACCGGGACAGGGGTTAGGGATGAGCAGTTCTTC. Translated: CASSGYFTGTGVRDEQFF.

This clone occurred a few times. The chain has TRBV27 and TRBJ1-2; 7 bases fit TRBD1. The CDR3 covers 13 residues. V was pared by 5 bases and J by 7 bases, with 7 bases of the junction left unmatched. The germline V gene encodes CDR1 MNHEY and CDR2 SMNVEV (reference sequence). CDR3 nucleotide sequence: TGTGCCAGCAGTGTAAGGACAGGCGGTGGCTACACCTTC. Translation gives CASSVRTGGGYTF.

J is TRBJ2-3 and V is TRBV18; D may match TRBD1 or TRBD2 (5 bases each). V dropped 1 base and J dropped 5 bases, with 10 bases sitting between them. There are 14 residues in the CDR3. CDR1 is KGHSH and CDR2 is LQKENI in the germline V gene. CDR3 nucleotide sequence: TGTGCCAGCTCACCACGGACGGGGCAAGATACGCAGTATTTT. This gives the protein CASSPRTGQDTQYF. Full variable domain (rest looked up from reference TRBV18 and TRBJ2-3): NAGVMQNPRHLVRRRGQEARLRCSPMKGHSHVYWYRQLPEEGLKFMVYLQKENIIDESGMPKERFSAEFPKEGPSILRIQQVVRGDSAAYFCASSPRTGQDTQYFGPGTRLTVL.

This clone was seen a single time. This chain uses TRBV6-5 with TRBJ2-3; D is ambiguous. The CDR3 covers 15 residues. Trimming removed 0 bases at V and 0 bases at J, with 7 bases between. The germline CDR1 and CDR2 sequences are MNHEY and SVGAGI. The CDR3 nucleotides are TGTGCCAGCAGTTACTCCCGACCGAGCACAGATACGCAGTATTTT. This codes for CASSYSRPSTDTQYF.

This clone turned up a few times. This chain uses TRBV4-1 with TRBJ1-1; 8 nucleotides match TRBD1. Trimming removed 4 bases from V and 0 bases from J; junction bases left unmatched: 1. CDR3 length: 14 residues. Germline V CDR1 and CDR2: MGHRA, YSYEKL. CDR3 in DNA: TGCGCCAGCAGCCCGACAGGGGTGAACACTGAAGCTTTCTTT. Protein product: CASSPTGVNTEAFF.

This clone was counted between two and nine times. The chain uses TRBV27 and TRBJ1-2; D is uncertain. V was trimmed by 0 bases and J by 4 bases, leaving 6 bases between them. The CDR3 totals 13 residues. The germline CDR1 and CDR2 sequences are MNHEY and SMNVEV (reference sequence). CDR3 protein: CASSLSSVYGYTF. The CDR3 nucleotides are TGTGCCAGCAGTTTATCATCCGTCTATGGCTACACCTTC.

A word on this clone: The same CDR3 also results from other DNA sequences found in this sample. The chain links TRBV9 to TRBJ2-2; perhaps TRBD1 as D (5 bases). Trimming took off 0 bases at V and 7 bases at J, with 7 bases between the two ends. The CDR3 is 13 residues long. CDR1 and CDR2 (germline): SGDLS, YYNGEE. The DNA of the CDR3 is TGTGCCAGCAGCGTAGAGGGGTTCGGGGAGCTGTTTTTT. Its protein is CASSVEGFGELFF.

The genes are TRBV28 and TRBJ1-2; D gene uncertain. The germline V gene encodes CDR1 MDHEN and CDR2 SYDVKM. CDR3 length: 14 amino acids. The germline V and J ends were trimmed by 2 bases and 8 bases, with 15 bases remaining between them. CDR3 sequence (DNA): TGTGCCAGCAGTTTAGACGCCGGGTTAAAAGGCTACACCTTC. This sequence encodes CASSLDAGLKGYTF.

The rearrangement joins TRBV7-9 to TRBJ1-6; 7 bases align to TRBD1. CDR3 length equals 13 residues. Germline trimming cut 6 bases from V and 6 bases from J; bases unmatched to any gene: 2. Looked up from germline, CDR1 is SEHNR and CDR2 is FQNEAQ (reference sequence). This CDR3 is CASRTGTNSPLHF. The CDR3 nucleotides read TGTGCCAGCAGGACAGGGACTAATTCACCCCTCCACTTT.